This TCR beta chain derives from a study of blood T cell repertoires in COVID-19. V lost 4 bases, J lost 6 bases, and 12 bases lay in between. The CDR3 sequence is 13 residues long. The protocol was immunoSEQ multiplex PCR, while the TCRdb copy is restricted to in-frame clones and leaves out a portion. The sample consists of 300,000 to 400,000 clones, around 87% of them appearing once. Sample: peripheral blood. The chain combines TRBV12-3 or TRBV12-4 with TRBJ1-1, with a tentative D call TRBD1 (6 bases). The sequence came from a woman aged 55-69 years with COVID-19, enrolled during active disease. This chain's CDR3 is CASSSTGMAEAFF. The CDR3 coding sequence is TGTGCCAGCAGTTCTACAGGGATGGCTGAAGCTTTCTTT.